This T cell receptor beta chain was observed in a study of cytotoxic CD8 clonotypes in ibrutinib-treated CLL. About the study: The subjects consisted of 11 relapsed/refractory and roughly 14 treatment-naive individuals, with 17 IGHV unmutated. Results showed roughly 25 partial and 2 complete responses; following median 68 months, around 15 remained remitted, roughly 12 advanced. Mean yields were almost 260,000 productive templates and under 100,000 productive rearrangements per sample.

T cells were sequenced at a targeted depth of 1 in 200,000 to 1 in 1 million. Assay: immunoSEQ multiplex PCR; the TCRdb copy retains only in-frame clones and omits some. The sample has approximately 140,000 clones; around 77% are singletons. Germline-derived CDR1 and CDR2 are MNHEY and SMNVEV (reference sequence). With 3 bases clipped from V and 1 base from J, the junction kept 1 base outside the gene matches. The CDR3 totals 14 residues. The sequencing here drew on PBMCs, taken after 12 months of ibrutinib treatment. This receptor was identified in a human donor with chronic lymphocytic leukemia. V is TRBV27 and J is TRBJ2-3, with TRBD1 matching over 7 bases. CDR3 sequence (DNA): TGTGCCAGCAGTTTTACAGGGGGCACAGATACGCAGTATTTT. Its protein is CASSFTGGTDTQYF.